Below are 19 T cell receptor beta chains sequenced from a single sample in a study of blood T cell repertoires in COVID-19. Sequenced by immunoSEQ multiplex PCR; TCRdb stores in-frame clones only, minus some. The data contain 200,000 to 250,000 clones, approximately 86% of them singletons. The sample comprised peripheral blood. The receptors come from a woman aged 30 to 39 with COVID-19, enrolled during active disease.

This clone was seen just once. The V and J genes are TRBV3-1 (or the pseudogene TRBV3-2) and TRBJ1-5; no definite D call. Trimming shortened V by 4 bases and J by 7 bases, and 8 bases separated the two germline ends. Germline CDR1 reads LGHDT; CDR2 reads YNNKEL (reference sequence). This CDR3 spans 12 amino acids. The CDR3 DNA reads as TGTGCCAGCAGCCTCGGGAAGCAGCCCCAGCATTTT. Its translation is CASSLGKQPQHF.

The chain carries TRBV30 and TRBJ1-2; D perhaps matches TRBD1 (5 bases). The V gene lost 8 bases and the J gene lost 7 bases, with 14 bases spanning the gap. This CDR3 comprises 11 residues. The germline CDR1 and CDR2 sequences are GTSNPN and SVGIG (reference sequence). CDR3 sequence (DNA): TGTGCCCAGGTCGGGGGTGCTGGCTACACCTTC. It is translated as CAQVGGAGYTF.

The chain recombines TRBV21-1 with TRBJ1-2. TRBV21-1 is a listed pseudogene. The CDR3 is 14 residues long. This CDR3 reads CASTFLPRCYGYTF. CDR3 sequence (DNA): TGTGCCAGCACCTTTCTACCACGCTGCTATGGCTACACCTTC.

This sequence joins TRBV11-2 and TRBJ2-3, with D possibly being TRBD2 (6 bases). V shed 3 bases and J shed 2 bases, with 15 bases lying between them. The CDR3 length is 16 residues. Germline assignment: CDR1 SGHAT and CDR2 FQNNGV. As DNA, the CDR3 is TGTGCCAGCAGCTTCCGGGGACCGGGAGCCACAGATACGCAGTATTTT. Translation: CASSFRGPGATDTQYF.

The genes are TRBV21-1 and TRBJ2-5; TRBD2 reflects the table's D call only, with no check against the DNA. TRBV21-1 is reported as a pseudogene. The CDR3 spans 16 residues. The CDR3 DNA sequence: TGTGCCAGCAGCGGCAGGACTAGCGGGAGGTTAGAGACCCAGTACTTC. It translates to CASSGRTSGRLETQYF.

This clone is a singleton in its sample. The rearrangement links TRBV5-1 to TRBJ2-1; 14 bases line up with TRBD2. With 3 bases clipped from V and 10 bases from J, the junction kept 9 bases outside the gene matches. From germline, CDR1 is SGHRS and CDR2 YFSETQ. The CDR3 runs 16 residues. The CDR3 nucleotides are TGCGCCAGCAGCTCCATGGGACTAGCGGGAGCCCAAGAGCAGTTCTTC. Amino acid sequence: CASSSMGLAGAQEQFF.

The chain uses TRBV18 and TRBJ2-7; 7 positions agree with TRBD1. Germline V lookup: CDR1 KGHSH, CDR2 LQKENI. V lost 4 bases, J lost 0 bases, and 6 bases stayed unmatched. This CDR3 is built from 15 residues. The CDR3 loop reads CASSQKGQLSYEQYF. CDR3 in DNA: TGTGCCAGCTCACAAAAGGGACAGCTCTCCTACGAGCAGTACTTC.

The chain employs TRBV5-1 and TRBJ1-1; TRBD1 aligns across 7 bases. Germline V gives CDR1 SGHRS, CDR2 YFSETQ. Losses at the gene ends were 1 base for V and 4 bases for J; bases not matched to a gene: 4. The CDR3 consists of 14 residues. The CDR3 here is CASSLRGRGTEAFF. CDR3 DNA sequence: TGCGCCAGCAGCTTGAGGGGGCGCGGCACTGAAGCTTTCTTT.

This chain's CDR3 is CASIKELNYEQYF. The CDR3 bases are TGTGCCAGCATTAAGGAGCTAAATTACGAGCAGTACTTC. The rearrangement links TRBV6-7 to TRBJ2-7; D is ambiguous. Being an ORF, TRBV6-7 has a function that is uncertain. CDR3 length equals 13 residues. V gave up 7 bases and J gave up 4 bases, with 14 bases separating them.

The J gene is TRBJ1-6, the V gene TRBV2; weak D call: TRBD1 (6 bases). CDR3 length equals 13 residues. Trimming stripped 6 bases from V and 7 bases from J, with 10 bases between. Per germline, CDR1 SNHLY and CDR2 FYNNEI. For the CDR3, the DNA is TGTGCCAGCAGCCCGGACAGAAATTCACCCCTCCACTTT. Residues: CASSPDRNSPLHF.

This rearrangement joins TRBV30 to TRBJ1-1, with D hard to call. The CDR3 covers 13 residues. CDR1 is GTSNPN and CDR2 is SVGIG in the germline V gene (reference sequence). V was shortened by 2 bases and J by 2 bases, with 9 bases between the two germline ends. The CDR3 loop is CAWSRERNTEAFF. Here the CDR3 DNA reads TGTGCCTGGAGTCGGGAAAGAAACACTGAAGCTTTCTTT.

V and J are TRBV25-1 and TRBJ2-4; 10 bases align to TRBD1. In germline, CDR1 is MGHDK, CDR2 SYGVNS. With V trimmed by 7 bases and J by 4 bases, 1 base remained unmatched. The CDR3 runs to 13 residues. In DNA form, the CDR3 reads TGTGCCAGCAAGGGACAGGGGAAAAACATTCAGTACTTC. It encodes CASKGQGKNIQYF.

This clone has more than one count but fewer than ten. The chain is built from TRBV6-5 and TRBJ1-3; 9 bases line up with TRBD1. The CDR3 spans 15 residues. Per germline, CDR1 MNHEY and CDR2 SVGAGI. The trim removed 6 bases at V and 4 bases at J, leaving 7 bases unmatched. DNA of the CDR3: TGTGCCAGCAGGCTACAGGGGGCGAACGGAAACACCATATATTTT. Protein product: CASRLQGANGNTIYF.

V is TRBV27 and J is TRBJ2-6; 8 bases are shared with TRBD1. The CDR3 runs to 17 residues. Germline assignment: CDR1 MNHEY and CDR2 SMNVEV (reference sequence). V shed 3 bases and J 2 bases; nucleotides not matched to a gene: 6. CDR3 in DNA: TGTGCCAGCAGTTTCCGGCTACAGGGGGCTGGGGCCAACGTCCTGACTTTC. Protein: CASSFRLQGAGANVLTF. Together with reference TRBV27 and TRBJ2-6, the CDR3 gives the full variable domain: EAQVTQNPRYLITVTGKKLTVTCSQNMNHEYMSWYRQDPGLGLRQIYYSMNVEVTDKGDVPEGYKVSRKEKRNFPLILESPSPNQTSLYFCASSFRLQGAGANVLTFGAGSRLTVL.

V usage is TRBV7-9 and J usage is TRBJ2-7, with 7 nucleotides matching TRBD1. Germline V gene data show CDR1 as SEHNR and CDR2 as FQNEAQ (reference sequence). The CDR3 runs to 14 residues. V lost 5 bases, J lost 6 bases, and 10 bases stayed unmatched. CDR3 DNA sequence: TGTGCCAGCAGCCAGGGACAGCGGATTTCCGAGCAGTACTTC. It specifies CASSQGQRISEQYF.

The chain couples TRBV5-5 to TRBJ2-3; D is possibly TRBD2 (6 bases). Germline assignment: CDR1 SGHKS and CDR2 YYEKEE (reference sequence). The V end was cut by 0 bases, the J end by 4 bases, with 15 bases between. The CDR3 extends over 16 amino acids. Here the CDR3 DNA reads TGTGCCAGCAGCTTGGTGGGGGGTCCGAGAGCAGATACGCAGTATTTT. Protein product: CASSLVGGPRADTQYF.

The V gene is TRBV6-6, the J gene TRBJ1-1, with TRBD1 as a possible D gene (6 bases). Per the germline V gene, CDR1 is MNHNY and CDR2 is SVGAGI (reference sequence). V was clipped by 2 bases and J by 6 bases, with 10 bases between them. The CDR3 consists of 13 residues. CDR3 region: CASSYHDRPEAFF. CDR3 sequence (DNA): TGTGCCAGCAGTTACCATGACAGGCCTGAAGCTTTCTTT.

The chain carries TRBV7-8 and TRBJ2-2; 7 bases match TRBD2. Germline V gene sequence: CDR1 SGHVS, CDR2 FQNEAQ. The CDR3 extends over 15 amino acids. With 1 base clipped from V and 6 bases from J, the junction kept 5 bases outside the gene matches. CDR3 protein: CASSLEGGYPGELFF. The CDR3 DNA sequence: TGTGCCAGCAGCTTAGAGGGAGGGTATCCCGGGGAGCTGTTTTTT.

This chain links TRBV19 with TRBJ2-3; TRBD1 matches 8 bases. The germline V gene encodes CDR1 LNHDA and CDR2 SQIVND (reference sequence). The CDR3 is 13 amino acids. Losses at the gene ends were 10 bases for V and 3 bases for J; bases not matched to a gene: 6. The CDR3 region is CATRDRSTDTQYF. CDR3 bases: TGTGCCACCAGGGACAGGTCGACAGATACGCAGTATTTT.